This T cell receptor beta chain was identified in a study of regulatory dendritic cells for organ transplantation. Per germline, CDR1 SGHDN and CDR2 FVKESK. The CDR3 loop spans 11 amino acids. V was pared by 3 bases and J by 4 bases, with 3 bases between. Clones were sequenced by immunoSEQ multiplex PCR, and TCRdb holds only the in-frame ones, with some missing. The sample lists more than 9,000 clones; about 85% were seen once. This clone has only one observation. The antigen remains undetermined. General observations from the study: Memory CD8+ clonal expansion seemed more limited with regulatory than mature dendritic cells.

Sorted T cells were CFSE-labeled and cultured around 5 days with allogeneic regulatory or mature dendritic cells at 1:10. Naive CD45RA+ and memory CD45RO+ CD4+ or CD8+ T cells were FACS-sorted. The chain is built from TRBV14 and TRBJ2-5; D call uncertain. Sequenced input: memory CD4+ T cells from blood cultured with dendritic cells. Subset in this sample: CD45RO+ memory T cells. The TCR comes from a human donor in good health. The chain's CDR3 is CASSHGETQYF. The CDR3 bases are TGTGCCAGCAGCCATGGAGAGACCCAGTACTTC.